The clone carrying this T cell receptor beta chain was recorded at least ten times. J gave up 4 bases and V 6 bases, and 5 bases lay outside the gene matches. The CDR3 consists of 14 residues. Germline lookup yields CDR1 MNHEY and CDR2 SMNVEV (reference sequence). The data stem from a study of CD8 T cells in ankylosing spondylitis. TCRdb reprocessed the 5' RACE reads via MiXCR and lists one record per CDR3 protein. The profile covers under 150,000 distinct CDR3 sequences, with roughly 9% appearing a single time and approximately 3.4% taken by the ten largest. Sample: blood, either unsorted or a sorted T cell fraction (not recorded which). This clonotype was sampled from a male donor with ankylosing spondylitis or in good health (not recorded which). The chain is built from TRBV27 and TRBJ2-2; TRBD1 matches at 7 bases. The CDR3 protein is CASRRQGGTGELFF. The CDR3 DNA follows: TGTGCCAGCAGGAGACAGGGTGGCACCGGGGAGCTGTTTTTT.